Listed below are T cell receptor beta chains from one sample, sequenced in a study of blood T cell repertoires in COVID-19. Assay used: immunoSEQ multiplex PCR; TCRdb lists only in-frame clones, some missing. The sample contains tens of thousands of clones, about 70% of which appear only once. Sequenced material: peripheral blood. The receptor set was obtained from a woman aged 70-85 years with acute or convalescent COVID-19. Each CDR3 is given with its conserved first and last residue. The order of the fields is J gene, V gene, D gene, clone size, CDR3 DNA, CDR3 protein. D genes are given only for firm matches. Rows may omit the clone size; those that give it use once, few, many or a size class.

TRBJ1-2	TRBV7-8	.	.	TGTGCCAGCAGCTTGGCGTCGTTCTTCCGGGTAGCCCCTAACTATGGCTACACCTTC	CASSLASFFRVAPNYGYTF
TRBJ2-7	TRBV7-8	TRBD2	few	TGTGCCAGCACCTTGAGACTAGCGGGCCCCTACGAGCAGTACTTC	CASTLRLAGPYEQYF
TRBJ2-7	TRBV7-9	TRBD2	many	TGTGCCAGCAGCCCAACTAGCGGGACCGGGCCGTACGAGCAGTACTTC	CASSPTSGTGPYEQYF
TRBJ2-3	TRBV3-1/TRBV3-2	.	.	TGTGCCAGCAGCCAAGATCGATCGGGGAGATCTGGAGATACGCAGTATTTT	CASSQDRSGRSGDTQYF
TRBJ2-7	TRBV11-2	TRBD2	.	TGTGCCAGCAGCTTAGTAGCTAGCGGGAGGGCCTACGAGCAGTACTTC	CASSLVASGRAYEQYF
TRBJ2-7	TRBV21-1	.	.	TGTGCCAGCACGCCGCAAGCTACCTACGAGCAGTACTTC	CASTPQATYEQYF
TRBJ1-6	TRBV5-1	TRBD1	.	TGCGCCAGCAGCTCTTCCGGGACAGCGAATTCACCCCTCCACTTT	CASSSSGTANSPLHF
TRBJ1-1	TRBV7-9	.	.	TGTGCCAGCAGCCATTCAGGGAACACTGAAGCTTTCTTT	CASSHSGNTEAFF
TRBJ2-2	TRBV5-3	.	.	TGTGCCAGAAGCAGGACCTCTCGGGGGAACACCGGGGAGCTGTTTTTT	CARSRTSRGNTGELFF
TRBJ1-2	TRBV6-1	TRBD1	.	TGTGCCAGCAGTCAAGCCGGGACAGGCTATGGCTACACCTTC	CASSQAGTGYGYTF
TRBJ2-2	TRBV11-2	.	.	TGTGCCAGCAGCCACCGGCGGGGTTATGACACCGGGGAGCTGTTTTTT	CASSHRRGYDTGELFF
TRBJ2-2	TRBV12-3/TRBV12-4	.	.	TGTGCCAGCAGTTTTAATCCCGGGGAGCTGTTTTTT	CASSFNPGELFF
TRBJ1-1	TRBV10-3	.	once	TGTGCCATCAGTGTACAGAAAGGCACTGAAGCTTTCTTT	CAISVQKGTEAFF
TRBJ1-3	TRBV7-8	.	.	TGTGCCAGCAGCTTAATCGCGGGGGCTACTGGAAACACCATATATTTT	CASSLIAGATGNTIYF
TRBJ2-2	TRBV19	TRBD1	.	TGTGCCAGCAAACCCGGACAGGGGAACACCGGGGAGCTGTTTTTT	CASKPGQGNTGELFF
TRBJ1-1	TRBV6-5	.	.	TGTGCCAGCAGGGACACATTGAACACTGAAGCTTTCTTT	CASRDTLNTEAFF
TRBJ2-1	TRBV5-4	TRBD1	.	TGTGCCAGCAGCCACCAACAGGGGGTCGGCAATGAGCAGTTCTTC	CASSHQQGVGNEQFF
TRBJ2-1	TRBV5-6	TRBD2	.	TGTGCCAGCAGCTGGGGCACTAGCGGGAGAAGGGAGTTCTTC	CASSWGTSGRREFF
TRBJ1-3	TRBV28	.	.	TGTGCCAGCAGTTCGTTAATCAGGGACTCTGGAAACACCATATATTTT	CASSSLIRDSGNTIYF
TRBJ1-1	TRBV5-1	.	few	TGCGCCAGCAGCTTACAGGAACTGAACACTGAAGCTTTCTTT	CASSLQELNTEAFF
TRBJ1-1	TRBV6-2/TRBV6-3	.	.	TGTGCCAGCAGTTACGGGTCCTACAGATCCGCTGAAGCTTTCTTT	CASSYGSYRSAEAFF
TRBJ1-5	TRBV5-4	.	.	TGTGCCAGCAGCTTGGCCTCATTGCTTACGGCCCAGCATTTT	CASSLASLLTAQHF
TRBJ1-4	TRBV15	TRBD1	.	TGTGCCACCAGCGGAACCGCCGGAGGGGGCAGCTTGGGTGAAAAACTGTTTTTT	CATSGTAGGGSLGEKLFF
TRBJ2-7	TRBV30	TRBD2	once	TGTGCCTGGTCGGTTCTAGCGGGAGGGGCAGACGAGCAGTACTTC	CAWSVLAGGADEQYF
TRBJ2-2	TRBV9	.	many	TGTGCCAGCAGCCCACTTTCTAGAATTAACACCGGGGAGCTGTTTTTT	CASSPLSRINTGELFF
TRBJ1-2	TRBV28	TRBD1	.	TGTGCCAGCAGTCTAACCCGGACAGGGCTGTACACCTTC	CASSLTRTGLYTF
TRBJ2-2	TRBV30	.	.	TGTGCCTGGAGTGTAGTCCCACTCCCCTTAGGGGAGCTGTTTTTT	CAWSVVPLPLGELFF
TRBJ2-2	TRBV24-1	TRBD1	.	TGTGCCACCAGTGACAGGGGGCAAGCCGGGGAGCTGTTTTTT	CATSDRGQAGELFF
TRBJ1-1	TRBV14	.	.	TGTGCCAGCAGCCAAGTTAGGGGGGGCACTGAAGCTTTCTTT	CASSQVRGGTEAFF